This T cell receptor (beta chain) is drawn from a study of control samples from healthy donors and cancer patients. The CDR3 loop spans 14 amino acids. V was clipped by 0 bases and J by 3 bases, with 6 bases between them. Germline-derived CDR1 and CDR2 are LGHNA and YSLEER. The method was immunoSEQ multiplex PCR; TCRdb's version includes in-frame clones alone and lacks a portion of them. Of 70,000 to 80,000 clones listed, roughly 89% were seen once; the top ten hold around a tenth. Only one count was recorded for this clone. The sequence was obtained from a woman between 50 and 59 years old with colorectal cancer. The chain joins TRBV4-3 to TRBJ1-5; unclear D gene. The sequenced sample consisted of PBMCs. The CDR3 sequence: CASSQDISNQPQHF. CDR3 nucleotides: TGCGCCAGCAGCCAAGACATTTCCAATCAGCCCCAGCATTTT.